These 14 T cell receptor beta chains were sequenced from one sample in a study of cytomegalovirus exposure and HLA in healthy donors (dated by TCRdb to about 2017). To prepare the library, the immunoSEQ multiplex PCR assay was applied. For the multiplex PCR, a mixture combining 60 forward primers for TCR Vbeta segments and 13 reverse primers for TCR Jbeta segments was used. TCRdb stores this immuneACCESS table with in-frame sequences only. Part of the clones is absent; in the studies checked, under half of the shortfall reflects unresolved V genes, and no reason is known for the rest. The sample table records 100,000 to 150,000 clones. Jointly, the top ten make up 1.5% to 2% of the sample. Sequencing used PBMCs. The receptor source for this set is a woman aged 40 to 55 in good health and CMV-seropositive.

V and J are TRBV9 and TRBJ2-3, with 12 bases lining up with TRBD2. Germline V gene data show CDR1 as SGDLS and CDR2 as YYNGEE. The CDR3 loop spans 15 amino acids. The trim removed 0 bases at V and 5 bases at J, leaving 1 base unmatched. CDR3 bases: TGTGCCAGCAGCGTAGGACTAGCGGGAGTAGATACGCAGTATTTT. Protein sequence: CASSVGLAGVDTQYF.

CDR3 in DNA: TGTGCCAGCACCCGGACACTGAGCAACACTGAAGCTTTCTTT. Its translation: CASTRTLSNTEAFF. The chain is built from TRBV5-4 and TRBJ1-1; weak D call: TRBD1 (5 bases). From germline, CDR1 is SGHNT and CDR2 YYREEE (reference sequence). V gave up 6 bases and J gave up 2 bases, with 14 bases separating them. CDR3 length: 14 amino acids.

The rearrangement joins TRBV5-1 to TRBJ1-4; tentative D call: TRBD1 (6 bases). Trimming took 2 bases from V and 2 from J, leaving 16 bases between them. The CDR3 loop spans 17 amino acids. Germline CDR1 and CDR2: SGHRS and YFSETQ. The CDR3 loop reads CASSFIFLGATNEKLFF. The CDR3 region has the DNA TGCGCCAGCAGCTTTATATTTCTGGGGGCGACTAATGAAAAACTGTTTTTT. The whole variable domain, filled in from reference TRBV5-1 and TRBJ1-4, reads KAGVTQTPRYLIKTRGQQVTLSCSPISGHRSVSWYQQTPGQGLQFLFEYFSETQRNKGNFPGRFSGRQFSNSRSEMNVSTLELGDSALYLCASSFIFLGATNEKLFFGSGTQLSVL.

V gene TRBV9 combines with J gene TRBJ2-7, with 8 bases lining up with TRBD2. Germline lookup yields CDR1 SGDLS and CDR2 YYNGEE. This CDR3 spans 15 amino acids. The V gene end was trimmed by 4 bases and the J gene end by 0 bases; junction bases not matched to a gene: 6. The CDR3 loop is CASSPTSGVSYEQYF. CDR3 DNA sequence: TGTGCCAGCAGCCCCACTAGCGGAGTCTCCTACGAGCAGTACTTC.

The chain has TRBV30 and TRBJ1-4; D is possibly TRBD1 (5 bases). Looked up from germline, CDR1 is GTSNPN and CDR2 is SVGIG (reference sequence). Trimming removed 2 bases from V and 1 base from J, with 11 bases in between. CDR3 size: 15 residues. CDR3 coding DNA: TGTGCCTGGAGTCGGGGGGTCATAACTAATGAAAAACTGTTTTTT. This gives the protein CAWSRGVITNEKLFF. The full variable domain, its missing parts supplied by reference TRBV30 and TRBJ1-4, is SQTIHQWPATLVQPVGSPLSLECTVEGTSNPNLYWYRQAAGRGLQLLFYSVGIGQISSEVPQNLSASRPQDRQFILSSKKLLLSDSGFYLCAWSRGVITNEKLFFGSGTQLSVL.

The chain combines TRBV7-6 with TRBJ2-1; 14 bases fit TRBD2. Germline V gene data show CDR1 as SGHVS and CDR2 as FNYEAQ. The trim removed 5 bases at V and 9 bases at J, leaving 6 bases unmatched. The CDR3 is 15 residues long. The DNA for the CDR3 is TGTGCCAGCAGCCCGGGGACTAGCGGGAGAAGTGAGCAGTTCTTC. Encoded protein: CASSPGTSGRSEQFF.

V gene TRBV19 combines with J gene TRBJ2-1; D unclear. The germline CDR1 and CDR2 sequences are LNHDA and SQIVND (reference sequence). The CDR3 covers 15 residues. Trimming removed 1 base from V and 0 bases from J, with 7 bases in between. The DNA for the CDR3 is TGTGCCAGTAGTATAGGAGGTTTCTCCTACAATGAGCAGTTCTTC. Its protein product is CASSIGGFSYNEQFF. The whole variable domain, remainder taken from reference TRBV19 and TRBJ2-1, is DGGITQSPKYLFRKEGQNVTLSCEQNLNHDAMYWYRQDPGQGLRLIYYSQIVNDFQKGDIAEGYSVSREKKESFPLTVTSAQKNPTAFYLCASSIGGFSYNEQFFGPGTRLTVL.

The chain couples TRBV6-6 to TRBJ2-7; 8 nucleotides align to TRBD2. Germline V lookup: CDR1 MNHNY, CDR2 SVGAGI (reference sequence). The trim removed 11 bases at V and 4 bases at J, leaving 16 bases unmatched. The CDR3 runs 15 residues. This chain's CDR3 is CASNGRGDRDYEQYF. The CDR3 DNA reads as TGTGCCTCAAACGGGAGGGGGGATCGGGATTACGAGCAGTACTTC.

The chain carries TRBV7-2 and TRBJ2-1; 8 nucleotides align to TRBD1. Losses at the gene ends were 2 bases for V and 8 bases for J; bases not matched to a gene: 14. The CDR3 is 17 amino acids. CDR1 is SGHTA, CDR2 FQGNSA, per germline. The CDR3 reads CASSLRTGITQQHEQFF. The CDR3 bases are TGTGCCAGCAGCTTAAGGACAGGGATAACCCAACAACATGAGCAGTTCTTC.

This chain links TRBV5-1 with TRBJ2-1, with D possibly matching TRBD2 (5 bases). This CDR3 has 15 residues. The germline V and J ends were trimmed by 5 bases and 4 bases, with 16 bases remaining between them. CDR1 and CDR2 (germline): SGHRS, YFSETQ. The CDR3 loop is CASRRDGSRYNEQFF. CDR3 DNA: TGCGCCAGCAGGAGGGATGGCAGCCGGTACAATGAGCAGTTCTTC.

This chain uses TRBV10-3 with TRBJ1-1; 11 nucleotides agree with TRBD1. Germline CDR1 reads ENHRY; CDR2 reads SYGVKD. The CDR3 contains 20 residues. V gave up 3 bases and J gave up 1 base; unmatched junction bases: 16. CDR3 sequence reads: CAISDETGTGGRNTNTEAFF. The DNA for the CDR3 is TGTGCCATCAGTGATGAAACCGGGACAGGGGGGAGGAATACGAACACTGAAGCTTTCTTT.

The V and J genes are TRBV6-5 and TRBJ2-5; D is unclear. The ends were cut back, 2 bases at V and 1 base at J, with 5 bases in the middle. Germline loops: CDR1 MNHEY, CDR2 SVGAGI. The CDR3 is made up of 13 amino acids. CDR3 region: CASSYGFQETQYF. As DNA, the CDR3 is TGTGCCAGCAGTTACGGCTTCCAAGAGACCCAGTACTTC.

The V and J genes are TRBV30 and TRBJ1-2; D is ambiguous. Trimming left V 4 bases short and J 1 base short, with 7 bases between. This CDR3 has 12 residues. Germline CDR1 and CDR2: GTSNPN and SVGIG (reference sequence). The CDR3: CAWTQDNYGYTF. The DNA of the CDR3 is TGTGCCTGGACCCAGGATAACTATGGCTACACCTTC.

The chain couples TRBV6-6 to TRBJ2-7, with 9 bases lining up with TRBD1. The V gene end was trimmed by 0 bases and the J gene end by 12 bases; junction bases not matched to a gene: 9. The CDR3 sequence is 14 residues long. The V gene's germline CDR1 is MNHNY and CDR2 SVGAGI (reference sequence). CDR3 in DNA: TGTGCCAGCAGTTACTCGGGGACAGGGCCTGTGAGGTACTTC. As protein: CASSYSGTGPVRYF.